This T cell receptor beta chain came from a study of monozygotic twins with inflammatory bowel disease. Reanalyzing the 5' RACE reads, TCRdb keeps one entry per CDR3 protein, without DNA. This sample contains a few hundred thousand distinct CDR3 sequences. Per donor there was one draw, yielding a blood sample of 2.5 ml. After skipping T cell sorting, the authors isolated total RNA from whole blood. The CDR3 consists of 15 residues. In germline, CDR1 is SGHTA, CDR2 FQGNSA. The sequence was obtained from a human donor with ulcerative colitis or Crohn's disease, or a healthy co-twin of an affected twin (not recorded which). The chain recombines TRBV7-2 with TRBJ2-5; TCRdb picks TRBD1, but there is no DNA to check that call. The sequencing input was blood. The CDR3: CASSLWGASQETQYF.